This T cell receptor (beta chain) originates from a study of CD8 T cells in Susac syndrome. Random hexamers were used to reverse transcribe about 0.5 to 1 ug of RNA. By means of immunoSEQ multiplex PCR, TCR beta CDR3 spanning 54 Vbeta and 13 Jbeta underwent amplification. Via MiXCR, TCRdb re-called the immunoSEQ multiplex PCR reads, giving one row per CDR3 protein. The sample contains about 200,000 distinct CDR3 sequences, approximately 95% of which appear only once. Germline-derived CDR1 and CDR2 are SGHNT and YENEEA. This CDR3 region has 13 residues. With 0 bases removed from V and 7 bases from J, the gap between germline ends came to 7 bases. Study outcomes and limitations: The study acknowledged a relatively small number of individuals in its TCR sequencing and HLA analysis.

Sequencing of TCR beta was carried out in blood CD8+ and CD4+ T cells. FACS was used to enrich TEMRA cells, whereas the CD8+ and CD4+ T cells were obtained by negative isolation. Worth noting for this clonotype: As yet, its antigen is unknown.

The chain carries TRBV11-3 and TRBJ2-1, with D perhaps TRBD2 (5 bases). The receptor comes from a human donor with multiple sclerosis. Sequenced: CD4+ T cells from PBMCs. CDR3 sequence reads: CASSLDRRNEQFF. The CDR3 DNA follows: TGTGCCAGCAGCTTAGATCGGAGGAATGAGCAGTTCTTC.